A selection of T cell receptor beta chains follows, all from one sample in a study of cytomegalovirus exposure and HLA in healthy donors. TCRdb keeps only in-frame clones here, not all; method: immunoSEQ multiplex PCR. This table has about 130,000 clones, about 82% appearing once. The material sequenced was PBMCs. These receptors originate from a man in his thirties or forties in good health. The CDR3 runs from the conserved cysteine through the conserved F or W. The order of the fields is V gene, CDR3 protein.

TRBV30 CAWRPTGTGGNTEAFF
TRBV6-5 CASSYGRGDPGWF
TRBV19 CASSIGGQGWFRQPQHF
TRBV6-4 CASSRTGQGSYNEQFF
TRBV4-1 CASSQVVQGAYEQYF
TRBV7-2 CASSFLQGTGELFF
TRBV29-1 CSAAAGGEEQYF
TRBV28 CASSATGALSYEQYF
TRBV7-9 CASSLARNYGYTF
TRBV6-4 CASSDPTGTRTSYEQYF
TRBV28 CASLSGGGGELFF
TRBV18 CASSPSRGRETQYF
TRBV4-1 CASSQRRGAYEQYF
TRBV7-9 CASSQDRGRYEQYF
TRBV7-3 CASSPVGSGNEQFF
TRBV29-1 CSASTGQNTEAFF
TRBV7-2 CASSLDPGDTQYF
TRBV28 CASTPGPGWGTQYF
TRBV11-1 CASSALAGHNEQFF
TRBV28 CASTPAGQGGGFSYEQYF
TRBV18 CASSPGGLAGAYEQYF
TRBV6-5 CASSYSGDNEQFF
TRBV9 CASSVGGSNTEAFF
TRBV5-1 CASSSSGTAAYNEQFF
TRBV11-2 CASSGRLRDRGRSSTEAFF
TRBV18 CASSPRETGQGEQYF
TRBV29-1 CSVELAGGAYEQYF
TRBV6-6 CASSPSTDTQYF
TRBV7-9 CASGGTGELFF
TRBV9 CASSAGGSSYEQYF
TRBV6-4 CASSSHGLGGRDEQYF
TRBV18 CASSPWDLLAETQYF
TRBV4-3 CASSQDPPRARRNTGELFF
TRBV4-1 CASSQEPRHYGYTF
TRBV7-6 CASSPRVNEQFF
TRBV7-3 CASSSDPGYEQYF